One and the same sample provided the 11 T cell receptor beta chains below, sequenced in a study of T-cell reconstitution after alpha-beta-depleted transplantation in children. Construction of the TCRbeta library involved unique molecular identifiers. TCRdb recomputed calls from the PCR reads with MiXCR, one row per CDR3 protein. The table includes around 400,000 distinct CDR3 sequences, roughly a tenth detected once. Material: PBMCs from the stem cell graft donor, obtained from the stem cell graft. The receptors here all came from a human donor who donated a stem cell graft to a child with acute myeloid leukemia.

The rearrangement joins TRBV20-1 to TRBJ2-5; D ambiguous. Germline CDR1 reads DFQATT; CDR2 reads SNEGSKA (reference sequence). This CDR3 contains 14 residues. V was pared by 1 base and J by 5 bases, with 14 bases between. The CDR3, as DNA: TGCAGTGCTAGAGGGGCAGGCTACGGGGAGACCCAGTACTTC. Its translation: CSARGAGYGETQYF.

In this sample, this clonotype turned up a few times. The chain combines TRBV5-1 with TRBJ1-6, with D tentatively TRBD1 (5 bases). This CDR3 is built from 16 residues. Germline CDR1 SGHRS, CDR2 YFSETQ. V lost 6 bases and J 4 bases, leaving 17 bases between the germline ends. In DNA form, the CDR3 reads TGCGCCAGCAAGGGGACCGAACTGGGATATAATTCACCCCTCCACTTT. As protein: CASKGTELGYNSPLHF. The full variable domain, in which reference TRBV5-1 and TRBJ1-6 provide the parts outside the CDR3, is KAGVTQTPRYLIKTRGQQVTLSCSPISGHRSVSWYQQTPGQGLQFLFEYFSETQRNKGNFPGRFSGRQFSNSRSEMNVSTLELGDSALYLCASKGTELGYNSPLHFGNGTRLTVT.

The CDR3 DNA is TGTGCCAGCACCCGGGCGGCAGGGTCCAGCACAGATACGCAGTATTTT. This gives the protein CASTRAAGSSTDTQYF. The chain recombines TRBV7-8 with TRBJ2-3, with D maybe TRBD1 (5 bases). V was clipped by 7 bases and J by 0 bases, with 17 bases between them. This CDR3 has 16 amino acids. Germline CDR1 and CDR2: SGHVS and FQNEAQ.

In this sample, this clonotype turned up many times. An end of the junction does not agree with germline; a read error may underlie this. This chain uses TRBV7-9 with TRBJ2-3, with D unresolved. Germline V gene data show CDR1 as SEHNR and CDR2 as FQNEAQ (reference sequence). The CDR3 is 11 amino acids. The CDR3 loop is CASSLGFLGSF. In DNA form, the CDR3 reads TGTGCCAGCAGCTTAGGATTTCTAGGATCATTT.

This clonotype was recorded a few times. The chain uses TRBV20-1 and TRBJ1-2; TRBD1 is a possible D gene (6 bases). V lost 5 bases and J 3 bases, leaving 16 bases between the germline ends. Per the germline V gene, CDR1 is DFQATT and CDR2 is SNEGSKA (reference sequence). The CDR3 extends over 14 amino acids. Here the CDR3 reads CSAFRTELDYGYTF. CDR3 in DNA: TGCAGTGCTTTCAGGACAGAACTGGACTATGGCTACACCTTC.

This clonotype showed up many times. The V and J genes are TRBV29-1 and TRBJ1-2; D not certain. This CDR3 comprises 16 residues. The ends were cut back, 2 bases at V and 2 bases at J, with 18 bases in the middle. Germline CDR1 is SQVTM and CDR2 is ANQGSEA. In DNA form, the CDR3 reads TGCAGCGTTGAACTTGGTCTCATGGGCTCAAACTATGGCTACACCTTC. This codes for CSVELGLMGSNYGYTF.

This clonotype occurred many times. The rearrangement joins TRBV29-1 to TRBJ1-2; 9 bases are shared with TRBD1. Germline-derived CDR1 and CDR2 are SQVTM and ANQGSEA. This CDR3 comprises 13 residues. With V trimmed by 6 bases and J by 8 bases, 10 bases remained unmatched. CDR3 loop: CSVATGGEAGYTF. The CDR3 DNA reads as TGCAGCGTCGCTACAGGGGGCGAAGCCGGCTACACCTTC.

The chain is built from TRBV6-5 and TRBJ1-1; D is uncertain. The CDR3 is made up of 15 amino acids. The V end lost 4 bases, the J end lost 2 bases, and 14 bases lay between the germline ends. The germline CDR1 and CDR2 sequences are MNHEY and SVGAGI. The CDR3 here is CASSWASEGNTEAFF. The DNA of the CDR3 is TGTGCCAGCAGTTGGGCCTCTGAGGGAAACACTGAAGCTTTCTTT.

This chain joins TRBV7-6 and TRBJ2-1; TRBD1 or TRBD2 may be the D gene (5 bases each). With 5 bases removed from V and 10 bases from J, the gap between germline ends came to 24 bases. CDR3 length: 16 residues. Germline assignment: CDR1 SGHVS and CDR2 FNYEAQ. CDR3 nucleotides: TGTGCCAGCAGCCCCAACGGATTAACTCGGGGCGGGGAGCAGTTCTTC. Its protein product is CASSPNGLTRGGEQFF.

The sample holds many counts of this clonotype. The rearrangement links TRBV12-3 or TRBV12-4 to TRBJ2-6, with D perhaps matching TRBD2 (5 bases). V was cut by 5 bases and J by 1 base, with 15 bases left in between. The CDR3 has 17 amino acids. Here the CDR3 DNA reads TGTGCCAGCAGTATACTCGGGATGGGGTCTGGGGCCAACGTCCTGACTTTC. As protein: CASSILGMGSGANVLTF.

This clonotype was found many times. This chain joins TRBV2 and TRBJ2-3; no clear D. The CDR3 is 14 amino acids. The germline V and J ends were trimmed by 7 bases and 0 bases, with 11 bases remaining between them. CDR1 is SNHLY, CDR2 FYNNEI, per germline. The DNA of the CDR3 is TGTGCCAGCACCATTCCATCCAGCACAGATACGCAGTATTTT. Its translation is CASTIPSSTDTQYF. Full variable domain (missing parts from reference TRBV2 and TRBJ2-3): EPEVTQTPSHQVTQMGQEVILRCVPISNHLYFYWYRQILGQKVEFLVSFYNNEISEKSEIFDDQFSVERPDGSNFTLKIRSTKLEDSAMYFCASTIPSSTDTQYFGPGTRLTVL.